This T cell receptor (beta chain) was captured by sequencing in a study of OX40 agonist ivuxolimab in advanced cancers. Whole-study context: The patients received agonistic anti-OX40 (CD134) antibody ivuxolimab. Patients treated during dose escalation were battling hepatocellular carcinoma, melanoma, renal cell or head and neck cancer.

Study-level findings and limits: The CD4+ and CD8+ T cells in the blood had expanded clonally by week 6 at 0.1 to 3.0 mg/kg. Near-lowest levels of clonal expansion characterized partial responders at 0.1-3.0 mg/kg.

The germline V gene encodes CDR1 MNHEY and CDR2 SMNVEV (reference sequence). The trim removed 2 bases at V and 0 bases at J, leaving 4 bases unmatched. The CDR3 length is 17 residues. TCRdb's table, derived via immunoSEQ multiplex PCR, lists solely in-frame clones and lacks some. The table shows tens of thousands of clones, with 80% to 90% occurring only once. As concerns this clone: Its antigen remains unidentified.

This TCR was sampled from an adult with an advanced solid tumor such as melanoma, head and neck, liver or kidney cancer. The starting material was CD4+ or CD8+ T cells sorted from blood, obtained in a trial of the OX40 agonist ivuxolimab. V is TRBV27 and J is TRBJ2-1; 10 bases map to TRBD2. Written as DNA, the CDR3 is TGTGCCAGCAGTTTAAGCTCTAGCGGGAGCTCCTACAATGAGCAGTTCTTC. This codes for CASSLSSSGSSYNEQFF.